These 2 T cell receptor beta chains originate from one sample sequenced in a study of cytomegalovirus exposure and HLA in healthy donors. 60 Vbeta and 13 Jbeta primers were used in PCR. Data came from immunoSEQ multiplex PCR; TCRdb stores just in-frame clones and leaves some out. The sample includes about 170,000 clones, about 85% of them seen just once. The sequenced sample consisted of PBMCs. The receptor source for this set is a woman aged 45-59 years in good health and CMV-seropositive.

The chain couples TRBV9 to TRBJ1-1; the D is unclear. Germline CDR1 SGDLS, CDR2 YYNGEE. This CDR3 region has 14 residues. V gave up 4 bases and J gave up 1 base, with 11 bases separating them. The CDR3 nucleotides read TGTGCCAGCAGCCTAGAGTTCAGGAACACTGAAGCTTTCTTT. Protein product: CASSLEFRNTEAFF.

V gene TRBV5-6 combines with J gene TRBJ1-2; the D is unclear. Trimming cost V 4 bases and J 7 bases, with 20 bases left between them. From germline, CDR1 is SGHDT and CDR2 YYEEEE. The CDR3 consists of 15 residues. CDR3 loop: CASSPPQAGYGGYTF. In DNA form, the CDR3 reads TGTGCCAGCAGCCCTCCCCAGGCGGGATACGGTGGCTACACCTTC.